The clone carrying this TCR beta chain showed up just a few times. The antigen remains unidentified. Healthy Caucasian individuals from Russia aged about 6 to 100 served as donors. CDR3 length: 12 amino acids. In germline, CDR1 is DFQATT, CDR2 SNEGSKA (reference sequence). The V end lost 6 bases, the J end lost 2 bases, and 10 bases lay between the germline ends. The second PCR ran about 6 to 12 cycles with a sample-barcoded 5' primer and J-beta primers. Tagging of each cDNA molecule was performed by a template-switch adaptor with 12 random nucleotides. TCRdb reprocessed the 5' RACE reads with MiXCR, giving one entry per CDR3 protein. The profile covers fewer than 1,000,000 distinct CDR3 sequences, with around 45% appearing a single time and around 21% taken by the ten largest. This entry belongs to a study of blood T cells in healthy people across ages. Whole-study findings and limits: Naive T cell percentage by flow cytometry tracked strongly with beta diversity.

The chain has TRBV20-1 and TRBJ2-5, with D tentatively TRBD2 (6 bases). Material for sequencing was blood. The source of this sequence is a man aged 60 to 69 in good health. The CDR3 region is CSALGSQETQYF. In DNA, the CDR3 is TGCAGTGCCCTCGGGAGTCAAGAGACCCAGTACTTC.